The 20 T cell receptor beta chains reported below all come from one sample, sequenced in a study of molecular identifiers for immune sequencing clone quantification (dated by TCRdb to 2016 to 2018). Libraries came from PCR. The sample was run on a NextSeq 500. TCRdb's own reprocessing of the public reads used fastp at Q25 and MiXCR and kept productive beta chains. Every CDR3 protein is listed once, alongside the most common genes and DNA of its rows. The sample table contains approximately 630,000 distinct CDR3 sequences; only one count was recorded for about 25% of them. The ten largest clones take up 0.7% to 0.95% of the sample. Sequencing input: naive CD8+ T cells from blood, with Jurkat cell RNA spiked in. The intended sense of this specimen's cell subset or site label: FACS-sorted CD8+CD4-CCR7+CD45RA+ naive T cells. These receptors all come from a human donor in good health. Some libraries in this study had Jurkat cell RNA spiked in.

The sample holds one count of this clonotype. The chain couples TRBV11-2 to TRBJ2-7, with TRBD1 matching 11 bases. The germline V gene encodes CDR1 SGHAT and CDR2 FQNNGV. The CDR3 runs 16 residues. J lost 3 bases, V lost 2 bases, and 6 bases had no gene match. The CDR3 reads CASSLRPGTGGYEQYF. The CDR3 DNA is TGTGCCAGCAGCTTACGGCCGGGGACAGGGGGCTACGAGCAGTACTTC.

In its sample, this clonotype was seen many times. The CDR3, as DNA: TGTGCCAGCAGCTTAGGCGGTGGCAGGGACCCTTATGGCTACACCTTC. This encodes CASSLGGGRDPYGYTF. The chain is built from TRBV13 and TRBJ1-2; a possible D gene is TRBD1 (5 bases). Trimming shortened V by 0 bases and J by 5 bases, and 16 bases separated the two germline ends. Germline V gene sequence: CDR1 PRHDT, CDR2 FYEKMQ (reference sequence). The CDR3 is 16 residues long.

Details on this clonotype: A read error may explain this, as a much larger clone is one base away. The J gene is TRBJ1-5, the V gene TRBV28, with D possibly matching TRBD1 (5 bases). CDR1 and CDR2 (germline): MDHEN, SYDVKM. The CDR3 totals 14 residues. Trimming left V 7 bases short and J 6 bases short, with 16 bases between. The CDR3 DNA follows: TGTGCCAGCAAGGCAGGGAGGGGCAGTCAGCCCCAGCATTTT. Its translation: CASKAGRGSQPQHF.

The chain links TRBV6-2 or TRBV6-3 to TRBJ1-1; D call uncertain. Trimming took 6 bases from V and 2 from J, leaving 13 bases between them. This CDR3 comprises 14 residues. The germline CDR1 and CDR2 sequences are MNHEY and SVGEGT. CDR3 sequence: CASRFGISNTEAFF. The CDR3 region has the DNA TGTGCCAGCAGATTTGGAATCTCTAACACTGAAGCTTTCTTT.

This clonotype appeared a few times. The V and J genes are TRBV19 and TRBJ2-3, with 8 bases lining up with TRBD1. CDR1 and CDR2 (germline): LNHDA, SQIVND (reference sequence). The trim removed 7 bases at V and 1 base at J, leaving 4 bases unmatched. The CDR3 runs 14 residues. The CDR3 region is CASTGQGGTDTQYF. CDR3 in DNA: TGTGCCAGTACTGGACAGGGAGGCACAGATACGCAGTATTTT.

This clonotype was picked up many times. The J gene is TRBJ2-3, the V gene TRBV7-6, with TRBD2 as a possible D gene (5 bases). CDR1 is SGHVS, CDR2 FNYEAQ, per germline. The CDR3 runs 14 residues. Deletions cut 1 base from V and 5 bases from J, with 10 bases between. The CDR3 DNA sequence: TGTGCCAGCAGCTTAGTTTATCGGGGAGATACGCAGTATTTT. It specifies CASSLVYRGDTQYF.

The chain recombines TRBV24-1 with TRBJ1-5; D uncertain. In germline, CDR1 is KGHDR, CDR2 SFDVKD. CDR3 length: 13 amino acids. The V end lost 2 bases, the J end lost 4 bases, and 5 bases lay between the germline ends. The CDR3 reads CATSDSFNQPQHF. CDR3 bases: TGTGCCACCAGTGATTCCTTTAATCAGCCCCAGCATTTT.

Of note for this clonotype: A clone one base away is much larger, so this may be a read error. CDR3 sequence reads: CTSSPEEGEQETQYF. In DNA, the CDR3 is TGCACCAGCAGCCCTGAAGAGGGAGAGCAAGAGACCCAGTACTTC. The chain is built from TRBV5-1 and TRBJ2-5; tentatively, D is TRBD2 (5 bases). Germline CDR1 is SGHRS and CDR2 is YFSETQ. This CDR3 has 15 residues.

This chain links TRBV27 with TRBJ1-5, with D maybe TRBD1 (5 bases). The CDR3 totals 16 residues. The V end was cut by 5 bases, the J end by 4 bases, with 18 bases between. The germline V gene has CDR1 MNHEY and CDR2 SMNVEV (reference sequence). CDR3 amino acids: CASSPIPGPGNQPQHF. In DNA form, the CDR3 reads TGTGCCAGCAGTCCCATACCGGGGCCGGGAAATCAGCCCCAGCATTTT.

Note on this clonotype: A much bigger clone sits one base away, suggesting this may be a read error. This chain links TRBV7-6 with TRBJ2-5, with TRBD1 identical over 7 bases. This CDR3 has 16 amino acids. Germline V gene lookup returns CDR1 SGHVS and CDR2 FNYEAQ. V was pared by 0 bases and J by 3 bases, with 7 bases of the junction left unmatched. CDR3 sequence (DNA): TGTGCCAGCAGCTTAGCCCACAGGGGTCCGAAAGAGACCCAGTACTTC. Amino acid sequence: CASSLAHRGPKETQYF.

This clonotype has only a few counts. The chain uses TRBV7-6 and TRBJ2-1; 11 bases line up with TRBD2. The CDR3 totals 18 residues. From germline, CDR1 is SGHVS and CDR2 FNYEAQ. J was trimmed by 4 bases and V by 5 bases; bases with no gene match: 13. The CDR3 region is CASSPTISTSGGYNEQFF. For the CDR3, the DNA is TGTGCCAGCAGCCCTACTATCTCAACTAGCGGGGGATACAATGAGCAGTTCTTC.

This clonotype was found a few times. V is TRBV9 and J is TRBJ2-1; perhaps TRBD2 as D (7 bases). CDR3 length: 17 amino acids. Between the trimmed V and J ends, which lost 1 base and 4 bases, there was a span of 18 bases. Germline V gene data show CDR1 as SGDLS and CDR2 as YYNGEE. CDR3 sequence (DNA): TGTGCCAGCAGCGTAAAGGGGGAGCGGGGTATATACAATGAGCAGTTCTTC. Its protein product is CASSVKGERGIYNEQFF.

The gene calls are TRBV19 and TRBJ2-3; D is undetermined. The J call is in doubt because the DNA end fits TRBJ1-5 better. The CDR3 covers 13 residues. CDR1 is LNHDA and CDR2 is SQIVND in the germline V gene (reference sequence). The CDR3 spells CASSILGTDTQHF. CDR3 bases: TGTGCCAGTAGTATATTGGGCACAGATACGCAGCATTTT.

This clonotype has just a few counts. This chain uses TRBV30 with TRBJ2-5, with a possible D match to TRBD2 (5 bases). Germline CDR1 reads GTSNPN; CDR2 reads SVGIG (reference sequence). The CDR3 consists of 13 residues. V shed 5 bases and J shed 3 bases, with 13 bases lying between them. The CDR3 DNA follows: TGTGCCTGGTTCCCCGAGGAGGAAGAGACCCAGTACTTC. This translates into CAWFPEEEETQYF. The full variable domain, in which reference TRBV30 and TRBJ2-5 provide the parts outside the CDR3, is SQTIHQWPATLVQPVGSPLSLECTVEGTSNPNLYWYRQAAGRGLQLLFYSVGIGQISSEVPQNLSASRPQDRQFILSSKKLLLSDSGFYLCAWFPEEEETQYFGPGTRLLVL.

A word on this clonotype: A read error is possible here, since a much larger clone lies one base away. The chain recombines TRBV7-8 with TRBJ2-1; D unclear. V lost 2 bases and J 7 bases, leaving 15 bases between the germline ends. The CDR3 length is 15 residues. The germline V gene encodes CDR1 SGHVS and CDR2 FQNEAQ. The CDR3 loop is CASSLTRILGNEQFF. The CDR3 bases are TGTGCCAGCAGCTTAACCAGGATCCTGGGGAATGAGCAGTTCTTC.

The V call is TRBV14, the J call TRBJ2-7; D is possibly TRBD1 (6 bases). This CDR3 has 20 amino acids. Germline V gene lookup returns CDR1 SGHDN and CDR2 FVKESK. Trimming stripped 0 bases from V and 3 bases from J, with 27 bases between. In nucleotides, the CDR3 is TGTGCCAGCAGCCAAGATCGGGGCTTGGTTACAGGGCCCCACTACTACGAGCAGTACTTC. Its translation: CASSQDRGLVTGPHYYEQYF.

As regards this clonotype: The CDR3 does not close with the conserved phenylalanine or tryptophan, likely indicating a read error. This chain's CDR3 is CASSFGSGANVLTY. CDR3 nucleotide sequence: TGTGCCAGCAGTTTCGGCTCTGGGGCCAACGTCCTGACTTAC. V is TRBV27 and J is TRBJ2-6; D is uncertain. The CDR3 has 14 residues. Trimming took off 3 bases at V and 0 bases at J, with 3 bases between the two ends. Germline V gene sequence: CDR1 MNHEY, CDR2 SMNVEV (reference sequence).

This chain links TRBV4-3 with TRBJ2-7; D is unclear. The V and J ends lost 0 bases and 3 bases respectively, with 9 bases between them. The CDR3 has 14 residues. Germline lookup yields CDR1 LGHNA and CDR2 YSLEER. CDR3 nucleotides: TGCGCCAGCAGCCAAGAACGGACGGGCTACGAGCAGTACTTC. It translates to CASSQERTGYEQYF.

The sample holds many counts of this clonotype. CDR3 loop: CASSFSGGSQETQYF. As DNA, the CDR3 is TGTGCCAGCAGCTTTTCAGGGGGCTCCCAAGAGACCCAGTACTTC. The J gene is TRBJ2-5, the V gene TRBV5-4; 8 nucleotides agree with TRBD1. V lost 2 bases, J lost 1 base, and 4 bases stayed unmatched. The CDR3 is 15 amino acids. CDR1 SGHNT and CDR2 YYREEE come from the germline V gene (reference sequence).

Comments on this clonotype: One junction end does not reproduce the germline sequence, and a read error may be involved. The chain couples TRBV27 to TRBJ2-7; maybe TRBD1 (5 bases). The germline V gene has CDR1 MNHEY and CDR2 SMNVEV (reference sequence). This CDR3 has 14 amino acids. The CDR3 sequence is CASSPLYEQGEQSF. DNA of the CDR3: TGTGCCAGCAGTCCATTGTATGAGCAGGGCGAGCAGTCCTTC.